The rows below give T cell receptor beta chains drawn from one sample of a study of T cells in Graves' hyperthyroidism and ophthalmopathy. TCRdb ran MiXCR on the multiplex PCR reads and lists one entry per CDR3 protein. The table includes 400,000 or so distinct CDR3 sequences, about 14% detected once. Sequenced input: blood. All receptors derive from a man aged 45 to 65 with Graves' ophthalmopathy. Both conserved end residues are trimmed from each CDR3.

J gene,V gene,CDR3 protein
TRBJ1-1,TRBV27,ASSSLTYTEAF
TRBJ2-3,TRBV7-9,ASISGTGFSTDTQY
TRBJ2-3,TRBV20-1,SADIGSGGSTDTQY
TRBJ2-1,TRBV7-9,ASSPRTRLYNEQF
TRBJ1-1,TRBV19,ASTRDRILSWGTEAF
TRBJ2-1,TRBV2,ASSKSSGSDNERF
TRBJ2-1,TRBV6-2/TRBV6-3,ASSSRLAAGPNEQF
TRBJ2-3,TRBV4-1,ASSPRTFRESTDTQY
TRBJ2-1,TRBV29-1,SVDGEQF
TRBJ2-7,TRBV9,ASSEGTSGYEQY
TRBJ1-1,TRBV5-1,ASRMLGGRKTEAF
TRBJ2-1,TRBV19,ASSIGTREVYRNEQF
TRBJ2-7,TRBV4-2,ASSQDSTIGGEQY
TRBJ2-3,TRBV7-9,ASSRPLETSTDTQY
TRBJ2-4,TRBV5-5,ASSLARIAGQIAKNIQY
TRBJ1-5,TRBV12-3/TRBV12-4,ASSLTGAQPQH
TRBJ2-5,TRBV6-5,ASSYSGVYQETQY
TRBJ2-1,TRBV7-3,ASSLGQGAMNEQF
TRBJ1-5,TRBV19,ATERTGTGGSQPQH
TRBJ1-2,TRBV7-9,ASSFPGSYGYT